A selection of T cell receptor beta chains follows, all from one sample in a study of T cell responses to AZD1222 COVID-19 vaccine. TCRdb keeps only in-frame clones here, not all; method: immunoSEQ multiplex PCR. The sample lists under 150,000 clones; approximately 94% were seen once. The sequences come from peripheral blood, collected on day 0 of AZD1222 vaccination. These TCRs come from an adult in good health. Both conserved end residues are part of each CDR3. D genes are given only for firm matches. Only part of the rows carry a size: once, few, many, or a class if the clone is expanded.

TRBJ2-7	-	-	TRBV6-5	TGTGCCAGCAGGCCGGGGCAGGGTGACTACGAGCAGTACTTC	CASRPGQGDYEQYF
TRBJ1-4	-	-	TRBV11-1	TGTGCCAGCAGCTTAGCAGGGGCCAATGAAAAACTGTTTTTT	CASSLAGANEKLFF
TRBJ2-7	-	-	TRBV5-1	TGCGCCAGCAGCTTGGTAGGGGGCTCCTACGAGCAGTACTTC	CASSLVGGSYEQYF
TRBJ1-1	-	-	TRBV12-3/TRBV12-4	TGTGCCAGCACCCCGGGGACCGAAGCTTTCTTT	CASTPGTEAFF
TRBJ2-7	-	TRBD1	TRBV5-1	TGCGCCAGCAGCTTGGGTTCCGGGACAGTCTACGAGCAGTACTTC	CASSLGSGTVYEQYF
TRBJ1-2	-	-	TRBV10-3	TGTGCCAGCGGTGGGGGCGCGAACTATGGCTACACCTTC	CASGGGANYGYTF
TRBJ1-2	-	-	TRBV2	TGTGCCAGCAGTGGGGCAGCTGACTATGGCTACACCTTC	CASSGAADYGYTF
TRBJ1-4	once	TRBD1	TRBV2	TGTGCCAGCAACCCGCCGGGACAGCGAAATGAAAAACTGTTTTTT	CASNPPGQRNEKLFF
TRBJ2-3	-	-	TRBV7-2	TGTGCCAGCAGCTTTCTCCGCACAGATACGCAGTATTTT	CASSFLRTDTQYF
TRBJ2-7	-	TRBD1	TRBV27	TGTGCCAGCAGTATCCGCGCAGGGGGCAGCTACGAGCAGTACTTC	CASSIRAGGSYEQYF
TRBJ1-2	few	-	TRBV4-3	TGCGCCAGCAGCCAAGTGGTATCGGGGGGAGTCCATGGCTACACCTTC	CASSQVVSGGVHGYTF
TRBJ1-1	once	-	TRBV12-3/TRBV12-4	TGTGCCAGCAGTTTTTCCACTTCTGAAGCTTTCTTT	CASSFSTSEAFF
TRBJ1-1	-	TRBD1	TRBV3-1/TRBV3-2	TGTGCCAGCAGCCAAGGACAGGGATTAACTGAAGCTTTCTTT	CASSQGQGLTEAFF
TRBJ1-1	-	-	TRBV28	TGTGCCAGCTCCCGGGGCGGGCACACTGAAGCTTTCTTT	CASSRGGHTEAFF
TRBJ1-2	once	-	TRBV5-6	TGTGCCAGCAGCTTGTTTGGGGAGGATGGCTACACCTTC	CASSLFGEDGYTF
TRBJ2-3	-	-	TRBV19	TGTGCCAGTAGTTGGGTAGTAGGCGGCACAGATACGCAGTATTTT	CASSWVVGGTDTQYF
TRBJ2-3	-	-	TRBV9	TGTGCCAGCAGCGCCCTGGACGCGGGAGATACGCAGTATTTT	CASSALDAGDTQYF
TRBJ2-1	-	TRBD1	TRBV5-8	TGTGCCAGCAGCGCTTCATACCTCGGGACAGGGGTGAACTACAATGAGCAGTTCTTC	CASSASYLGTGVNYNEQFF
TRBJ1-4	-	-	TRBV6-5	TGTGCCTCCGGGGGAGGAGAAAAACTGTTTTTT	CASGGGEKLFF
TRBJ2-7	-	TRBD1	TRBV9	TGTGCCAGCAGCGTCGGACAGGGACCATACGAGCAGTACTTC	CASSVGQGPYEQYF
TRBJ2-1	-	TRBD2	TRBV5-6	TGTGCCAGCAGCTGGTCTAGCGGGATTCGCACCAATGAGCAGTTCTTC	CASSWSSGIRTNEQFF
TRBJ2-7	-	TRBD1	TRBV10-3	TGTGCCACGTATCCGGGACAGGGTCACTACGAGCAGTACTTC	CATYPGQGHYEQYF
TRBJ1-1	-	-	TRBV6-5	TGTGCCAGCAGCCCCCAGGGTTTTGGCACTGAAGCTTTCTTT	CASSPQGFGTEAFF
TRBJ1-1	-	-	TRBV6-5	TGTGCCAGCAGTTACTCCCCACCGCTGAACACTGAAGCTTTCTTT	CASSYSPPLNTEAFF
TRBJ1-4	few	TRBD1	TRBV6-6	TGTGCCAGCAGTCGGTATGGACAGGGTATATTAATGGCAACTAATGAAAAACTGTTTTTT	CASSRYGQGILMATNEKLFF
TRBJ2-7	-	TRBD2	TRBV19	TGTGCCAGTAGTCGCGAAACGGGACTAGCAGTATACGAGCAGTACTTC	CASSRETGLAVYEQYF
TRBJ2-7	-	TRBD1	TRBV18	TGTGCCAGCTCACTTGGACAGGGGAGCTCCTACGAGCAGTACTTC	CASSLGQGSSYEQYF
TRBJ2-5	-	-	TRBV28	TGTGCCAGCAAATCAGGTGGAGAGACCCAGTACTTC	CASKSGGETQYF